These 8 T cell receptor beta chains came from one sample sequenced in a study of blood T cell repertoires in COVID-19 (dated by TCRdb to 2019 to 2021). Library generation was performed with the immunoSEQ multiplex PCR assay. TCRdb's version of the immuneACCESS table is confined to in-frame rearrangements and falls short of the full clone set. An unresolved V gene accounts for under half of the shortfall where checked; the remainder is of unknown origin. The sample data list hundreds of thousands of clones, and roughly 80% of these were observed just once. Over 4% of the sample belongs to the ten largest clones. Source material: PBMCs or T cells enriched from blood (not recorded which). Source of these receptors: a man aged 35-49 years who had been exposed to COVID-19.

The rearrangement joins TRBV10-3 to TRBJ2-1, with a tentative D call TRBD2 (5 bases). The length of the CDR3 is 11 residues. Per germline, CDR1 ENHRY and CDR2 SYGVKD. V shed 10 bases and J shed 7 bases, with 11 bases lying between them. CDR3 sequence: CATRTGNEQFF. The DNA of the CDR3 is TGTGCCACGCGGACGGGAAATGAGCAGTTCTTC.

The chain uses TRBV5-1 and TRBJ1-2; 11 bases map to TRBD1. The CDR3 loop spans 15 amino acids. Trimming took 4 bases from V and 8 from J; bases not matched to a gene: 10. Germline CDR1 reads SGHRS; CDR2 reads YFSETQ. CDR3 bases: TGCGCCAGCAGCAGCTCCGGGACAGGGGGGTTAGGCTACACCTTC. The encoded protein is CASSSSGTGGLGYTF.

This chain uses TRBV30 with TRBJ2-6; TRBD1 matches at 7 bases. The CDR3 is 17 residues long. The V gene end was trimmed by 4 bases and the J gene end by 1 base; junction bases not matched to a gene: 10. CDR1 GTSNPN and CDR2 SVGIG come from the germline V gene (reference sequence). Written as DNA, the CDR3 is TGTGCCTGGAAAAACAGGGGCCAAAGGTCTGGGGCCAACGTCCTGACTTTC. Protein sequence: CAWKNRGQRSGANVLTF. The entire variable domain, with the rest obtained from reference TRBV30 and TRBJ2-6, is as follows: SQTIHQWPATLVQPVGSPLSLECTVEGTSNPNLYWYRQAAGRGLQLLFYSVGIGQISSEVPQNLSASRPQDRQFILSSKKLLLSDSGFYLCAWKNRGQRSGANVLTFGAGSRLTVL.

This clone has a single count. The chain is built from TRBV12-5 and TRBJ1-1, with a tentative D call TRBD1 (6 bases). This CDR3 is built from 13 residues. V lost 8 bases, J lost 1 base, and 11 bases lay in between. From germline, CDR1 is LGHNT and CDR2 FRNRAP. CDR3 region: CASTRGANTEAFF. As DNA, the CDR3 is TGTGCTAGTACACGGGGGGCGAACACTGAAGCTTTCTTT.

V is TRBV5-5 and J is TRBJ2-7, with D tentatively TRBD1 (8 bases). The CDR3 loop spans 16 amino acids. Germline CDR1 and CDR2: SGHKS and YYEKEE (reference sequence). V was shortened by 3 bases and J by 3 bases, with 19 bases between the two germline ends. CDR3 protein: CASSSDRAGDYYEQYF. In DNA form, the CDR3 reads TGTGCCAGCAGCTCGGACAGGGCAGGGGACTACTACGAGCAGTACTTC.

The chain is built from TRBV5-4 and TRBJ2-3; D gene uncertain. CDR1 is SGHNT, CDR2 YYREEE, per germline (reference sequence). The CDR3 sequence is 12 residues long. The V gene lost 2 bases and the J gene lost 5 bases, with 6 bases spanning the gap. DNA of the CDR3: TGTGCCAGCAGCTTACCGGGAGATACGCAGTATTTT. Translated: CASSLPGDTQYF.

The rearrangement uses TRBV3-1 (or the pseudogene TRBV3-2) and TRBJ2-1; 11 nucleotides align to TRBD2. The germline gives CDR1 LGHDT, CDR2 YNNKEL (reference sequence). The CDR3 has 14 amino acids. J lost 9 bases, V lost 0 bases, and 1 base had no gene match. The CDR3 sequence is CASSQETSGGEQFF. Written as DNA, the CDR3 is TGTGCCAGCAGCCAAGAAACTAGCGGGGGTGAGCAGTTCTTC.

The chain is built from TRBV21-1 and TRBJ2-1; the table gives TRBD2 as D, unverified against the DNA. TRBV21-1 is termed a pseudogene. The CDR3 is made up of 21 amino acids. The CDR3 DNA follows: TGTGCCAGCAGTTCATCTAGGGGAACCTCAGGATGCGGGAGGGGGTACAATGAGCAGTTCTTC. This codes for CASSSSRGTSGCGRGYNEQFF.